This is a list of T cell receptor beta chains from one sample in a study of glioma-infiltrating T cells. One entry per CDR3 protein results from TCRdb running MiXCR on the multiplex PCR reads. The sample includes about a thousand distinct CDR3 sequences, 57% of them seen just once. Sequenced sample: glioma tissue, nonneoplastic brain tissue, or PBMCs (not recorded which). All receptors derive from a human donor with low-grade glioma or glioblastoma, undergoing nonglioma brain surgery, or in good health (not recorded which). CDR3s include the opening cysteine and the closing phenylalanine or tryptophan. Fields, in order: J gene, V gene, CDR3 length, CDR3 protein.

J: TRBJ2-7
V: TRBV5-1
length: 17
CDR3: CASSLETSGTEEYEQYF

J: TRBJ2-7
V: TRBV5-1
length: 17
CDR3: CASSLEPSTTEEYEQYF

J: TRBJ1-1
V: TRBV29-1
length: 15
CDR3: CSVETRPGDRAEAFF

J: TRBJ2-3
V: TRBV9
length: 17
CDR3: CASSVDSAPRATDTQYF

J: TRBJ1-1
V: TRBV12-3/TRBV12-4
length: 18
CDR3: CASRVRDSSADRNTEAFF

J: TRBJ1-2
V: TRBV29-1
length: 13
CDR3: CSADRGQTYGYTF

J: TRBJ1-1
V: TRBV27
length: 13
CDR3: CASSTNQNTEAFF

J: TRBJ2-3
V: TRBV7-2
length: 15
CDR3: CASRLGIEGTDTQYF

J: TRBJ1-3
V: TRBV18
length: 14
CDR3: CASSPQGSGNTIYF

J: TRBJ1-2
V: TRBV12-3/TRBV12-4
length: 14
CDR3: CASRVGDIVGGYTF

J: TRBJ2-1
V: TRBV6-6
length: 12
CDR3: CASSYMGDEQFF

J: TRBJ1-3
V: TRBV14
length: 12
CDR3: CATGHTRNTIYF

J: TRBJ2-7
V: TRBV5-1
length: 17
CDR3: CASSLEPSGTEDYEQYF

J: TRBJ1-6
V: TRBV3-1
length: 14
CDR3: CASSQGSRIRPLHF

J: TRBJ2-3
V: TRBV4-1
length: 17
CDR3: CASSLRAGLAVTDTQYF

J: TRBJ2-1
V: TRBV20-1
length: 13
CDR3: CSFAGVGGNEQFF

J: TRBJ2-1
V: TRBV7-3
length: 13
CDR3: CASSLKVRDEQFF

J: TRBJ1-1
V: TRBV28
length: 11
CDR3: CASKLNTEAFF

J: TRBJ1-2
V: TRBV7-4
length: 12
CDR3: CAKRAGASDYTF

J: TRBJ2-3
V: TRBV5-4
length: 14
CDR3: CASSSSGFTDTQYF

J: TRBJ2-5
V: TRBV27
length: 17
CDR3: CASSRGPSGGPGETQYF

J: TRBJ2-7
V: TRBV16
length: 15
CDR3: CASSQDTGGAREQYF

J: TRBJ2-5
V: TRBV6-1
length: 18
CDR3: CASRGLAGEGNRRETQYF

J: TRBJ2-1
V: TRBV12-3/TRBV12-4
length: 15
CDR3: CASSLLGDKGNEQFF

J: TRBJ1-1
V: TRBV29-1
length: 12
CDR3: CSALPGDNEDFF

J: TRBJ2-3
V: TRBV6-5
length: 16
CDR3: CASSLSASGGTDTQYF

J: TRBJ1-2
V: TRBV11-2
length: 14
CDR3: CASSPGTGHDGYTF

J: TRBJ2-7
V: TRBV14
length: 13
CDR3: CASSPERSYEQYF

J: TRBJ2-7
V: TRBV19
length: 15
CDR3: CASSIAQGDTYEQYF

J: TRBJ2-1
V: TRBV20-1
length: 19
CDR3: CSAATGGGLGGRSYNEQFF

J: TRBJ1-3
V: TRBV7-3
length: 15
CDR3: CASSFASFSGNTLYF

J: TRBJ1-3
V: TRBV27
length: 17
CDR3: CASSLSVLGDTGNTIYF

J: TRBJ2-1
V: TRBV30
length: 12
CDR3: CAWSPGHNGQLF

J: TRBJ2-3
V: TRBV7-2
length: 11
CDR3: CAREDLSTQYF

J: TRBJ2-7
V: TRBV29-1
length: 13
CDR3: CSARDRGTYEQYF